This T cell receptor beta chain originates from a study of Ad26.COV2.S vaccination and SARS-CoV-2 variants. Treatment reported: approximately 18 received Ad26.COV2.S at low or high dose, single or two shots; about 5 received placebo; per-sample allocation not given. It was on day 63 after the first vaccine or placebo injection that samples were taken. The donor's status was that of an adult aged 18-55 years in Boston. V gave up 3 bases and J gave up 7 bases, with 16 bases separating them. Germline V gives CDR1 SGDLS, CDR2 YYNGEE. The CDR3 is made up of 14 amino acids. TCRdb's table, derived via immunoSEQ multiplex PCR, lists solely in-frame clones and lacks some. There are some 250,000 clones in the sample; around 87% occur only once, and 9.5% to 12% lies in the top ten.

This clonotype was sampled from a person between 18 and 65 years old who received the Ad26.COV2.S COVID-19 vaccine or a placebo. This chain connects TRBV9 to TRBJ1-1, with D possibly TRBD1 on 6 matching bases. Sequenced here: peripheral blood, sampled in a trial of Ad26.COV2.S vaccine versus placebo. The CDR3 nucleotides are TGTGCCAGCAGCGAAGACCCCAGGGGAAATGAAGCTTTCTTT. Residues: CASSEDPRGNEAFF.